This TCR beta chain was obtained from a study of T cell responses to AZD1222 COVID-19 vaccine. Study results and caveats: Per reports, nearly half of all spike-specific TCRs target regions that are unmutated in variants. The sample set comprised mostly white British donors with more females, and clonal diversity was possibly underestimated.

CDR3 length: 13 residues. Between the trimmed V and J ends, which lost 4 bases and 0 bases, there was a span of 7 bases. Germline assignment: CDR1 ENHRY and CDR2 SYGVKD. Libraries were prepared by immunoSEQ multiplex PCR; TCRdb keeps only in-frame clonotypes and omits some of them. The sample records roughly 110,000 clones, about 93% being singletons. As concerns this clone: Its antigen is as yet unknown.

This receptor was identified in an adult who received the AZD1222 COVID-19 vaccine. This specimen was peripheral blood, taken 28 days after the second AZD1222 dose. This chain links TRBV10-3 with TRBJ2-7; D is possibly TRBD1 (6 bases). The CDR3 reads CAISVGGSYEQYF. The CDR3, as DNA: TGTGCCATCAGTGTAGGGGGCTCCTACGAGCAGTACTTC.